This record concerns one TCR beta chain sequence. Its matching antigen is unknown. Per germline, CDR1 SGHAT and CDR2 FQNNGV. The CDR3 contains 14 residues. The V and J ends lost 2 bases and 6 bases respectively, with 11 bases between them. The sample is drawn from a study of cytotoxic CD8 clonotypes in ibrutinib-treated CLL. Study in general: There were around twelve relapsed/refractory patients and about 14 treatment-naive patients, and around 17 were IGHV unmutated. Study-level points and caveats: Public clonotypes proved infrequent, and on treatment they shrank or remained steady.

The repertoire was sequenced with immunoSEQ multiplex PCR; TCRdb's copy has only in-frame clones and lacks some. Of fewer than 400,000 clones listed, 67% were seen once; the top ten hold roughly 6.8%. The specimen comprised PBMCs, sampled after 36 months of ibrutinib treatment. V and J are TRBV11-2 and TRBJ2-1, with D perhaps TRBD2 (6 bases). This sequence originates from a human donor with chronic lymphocytic leukemia. In nucleotides, the CDR3 is TGTGCCAGCAGCTTATCTTCCGGGGGCAATGAGCAGTTCTTC. This sequence encodes CASSLSSGGNEQFF.